The 11 T cell receptor beta chains listed next were all sequenced from one sample in a study of siplizumab effects on memory and regulatory T cells. The data were produced by immunoSEQ multiplex PCR, yet TCRdb's version contains in-frame clones alone and is incomplete. The sample holds about 68,000 clones, roughly 93% seen once. Sequenced input: CD8+ T cells sorted from blood. These receptor sequences come from a human donor in good health.

The chain joins TRBV27 to TRBJ2-1, with D uncertain. Trimming removed 5 bases at V and 2 bases at J, with 7 bases between. This CDR3 is built from 13 residues. From germline, CDR1 is MNHEY and CDR2 SMNVEV (reference sequence). The CDR3 here is CASSLGTYNEQFF. CDR3 DNA sequence: TGTGCCAGCAGTCTTGGCACCTACAATGAGCAGTTCTTC.

The gene calls are TRBV6-5 and TRBJ2-5; 7 nucleotides match TRBD1. Per the germline V gene, CDR1 is MNHEY and CDR2 is SVGAGI. The junction had 10 bases not matched to a gene; V was cut back by 4 bases and J by 2 bases. The length of the CDR3 is 16 residues. The CDR3 protein is CASSFDREGPQETQYF. CDR3 sequence (DNA): TGTGCCAGCAGTTTTGACAGGGAAGGACCTCAAGAGACCCAGTACTTC.

The V gene is TRBV5-6, the J gene TRBJ2-7, with a possible D match to TRBD1 (5 bases). The germline CDR1 and CDR2 sequences are SGHDT and YYEEEE. Trimming shortened V by 3 bases and J by 6 bases, and 10 bases separated the two germline ends. This CDR3 comprises 12 residues. The DNA for the CDR3 is TGTGCCAGCAGCTCTCCAGGGCCCGAGCAGTACTTC. Translated, it gives CASSSPGPEQYF.

The chain links TRBV27 to TRBJ2-3; D is unclear. The CDR3 sequence is 14 residues long. Germline V CDR1 and CDR2: MNHEY, SMNVEV (reference sequence). V was pared by 1 base and J by 0 bases, with 5 bases between. DNA of the CDR3: TGTGCCAGCAGTTTATGGACCAGCACAGATACGCAGTATTTT. Translating gives CASSLWTSTDTQYF.

Turning to this clone: Other DNA sequences in this specimen translate into the identical CDR3. This chain joins TRBV13 and TRBJ2-7; 10 nucleotides agree with TRBD1. Losses at the gene ends were 5 bases for V and 4 bases for J; bases not matched to a gene: 2. The CDR3 extends over 13 amino acids. The germline gives CDR1 PRHDT, CDR2 FYEKMQ (reference sequence). This CDR3 reads CASSQGQGYEQYF. CDR3 DNA sequence: TGTGCCAGCAGCCAGGGACAGGGGTACGAGCAGTACTTC.

V gene TRBV29-1 combines with J gene TRBJ1-5, with unresolved D. Per the germline V gene, CDR1 is SQVTM and CDR2 is ANQGSEA. This CDR3 region has 15 residues. Trimming left V 5 bases short and J 3 bases short, with 17 bases between. DNA for the CDR3: TGCAGCGTTAAGTTGGAGGGAGAAGTCAATCAGCCCCAGCATTTT. It codes for CSVKLEGEVNQPQHF.

V is TRBV25-1 and J is TRBJ2-1, with 7 positions matching TRBD2. The CDR3 runs to 13 residues. CDR1 MGHDK and CDR2 SYGVNS come from the germline V gene. V was clipped by 8 bases and J by 3 bases; unmatched bases: 4. In DNA form, the CDR3 reads TGTGCCAGCCAAGCGGGGTTCTACAATGAGCAGTTCTTC. Translated: CASQAGFYNEQFF.

The chain recombines TRBV6-5 with TRBJ1-6, with D perhaps matching TRBD1 (5 bases). CDR1 is MNHEY and CDR2 is SVGAGI in the germline V gene. The germline V and J ends were trimmed by 11 bases and 6 bases, with 17 bases remaining between them. The CDR3 runs 14 residues. CDR3 sequence reads: CAYEMGQVNSPLHF. CDR3 DNA sequence: TGTGCCTACGAGATGGGGCAGGTTAATTCACCCCTCCACTTT.

V is TRBV2 and J is TRBJ2-7; possible D gene TRBD1, 5 bases. With 1 base removed from V and 1 base from J, the gap between germline ends came to 14 bases. There are 16 residues in the CDR3. CDR1 is SNHLY and CDR2 is FYNNEI in the germline V gene. As DNA, the CDR3 is TGTGCCAGCAGTGAAGAGTCAGGGCTAAGGTCCTACGAGCAGTACTTC. Translating gives CASSEESGLRSYEQYF.

The CDR3 region is CASSLSQLNTGELFF. CDR3 DNA sequence: TGTGCCAGCAGCTTATCCCAGCTGAACACCGGGGAGCTGTTTTTT. The genes are TRBV7-3 and TRBJ2-2; D not certain. V lost 2 bases and J 1 base, leaving 8 bases between the germline ends. Per the germline V gene, CDR1 is SGHTA and CDR2 is FQGTGA. This CDR3 comprises 15 residues.

The chain has TRBV11-3 and TRBJ2-1; possibly TRBD1 or TRBD2 for D (6 bases each). The germline V and J ends were trimmed by 0 bases and 5 bases, with 11 bases remaining between them. CDR1 is SGHNT, CDR2 YENEEA, per germline. The CDR3 contains 15 residues. Written as DNA, the CDR3 is TGTGCCAGCAGCTTAGATAGGGGGGCCCACAATGAGCAGTTCTTC. This encodes CASSLDRGAHNEQFF.